This TCR beta chain came from a study of T cell responses to AZD1222 COVID-19 vaccine. The CDR3 is 15 amino acids. The germline V and J ends were trimmed by 5 bases and 9 bases, with 20 bases remaining between them. CDR1 is SGHTA, CDR2 FQGNSA, per germline. TCRdb's table, derived via immunoSEQ multiplex PCR, lists solely in-frame clones and lacks some. Of approximately 220,000 clones in the sample, about 92% were seen once. The chain employs TRBV7-2 and TRBJ2-1, with D perhaps being TRBD1 or TRBD2 (6 bases each). The TCR comes from an adult in good health. The source was peripheral blood, collected on day 0 of MenACWY control vaccination. In DNA form, the CDR3 reads TGTGCCAGCAGCCCAACAGGGTCCCACGGGGGTGAGCAGTTCTTC. It yields the protein CASSPTGSHGGEQFF.